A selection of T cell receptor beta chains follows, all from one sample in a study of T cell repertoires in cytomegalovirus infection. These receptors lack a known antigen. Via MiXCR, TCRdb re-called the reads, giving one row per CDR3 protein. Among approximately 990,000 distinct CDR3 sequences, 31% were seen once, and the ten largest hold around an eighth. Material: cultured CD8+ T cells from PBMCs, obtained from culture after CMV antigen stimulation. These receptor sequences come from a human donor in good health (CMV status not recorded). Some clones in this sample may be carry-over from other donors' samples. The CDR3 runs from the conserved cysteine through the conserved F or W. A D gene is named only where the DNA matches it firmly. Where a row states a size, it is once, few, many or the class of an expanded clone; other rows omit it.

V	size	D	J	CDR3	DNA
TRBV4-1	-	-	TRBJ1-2	CASTQTGVWKDGYTF	TGCGCCAGCACCCAAACGGGGGTGTGGAAGGATGGCTACACCTTC
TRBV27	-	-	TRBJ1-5	CASTSFTLGGNQPQHF	TGTGCCAGCACCTCATTCACCCTTGGAGGCAATCAGCCCCAGCATTTT
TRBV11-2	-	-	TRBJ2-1	CASSWKVEQFF	TGTGCCAGCAGCTGGAAGGTTGAGCAGTTCTTC
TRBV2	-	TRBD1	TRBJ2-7	CASNPGGEQYF	TGTGCCAGCAATCCAGGGGGCGAACAGTACTTC
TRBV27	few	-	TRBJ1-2	CASSLIQAYNYGYTF	TGTGCCAGCAGTTTAATCCAGGCCTACAACTATGGCTACACCTTC
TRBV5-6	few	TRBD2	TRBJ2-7	CASSGSGGTYEQYF	TGTGCCAGCAGCGGTAGCGGGGGAACCTACGAGCAGTACTTC
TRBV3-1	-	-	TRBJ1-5	CANSQYAGSNQPQHF	TGTGCCAACAGCCAATATGCCGGTAGCAATCAGCCCCAGCATTTT
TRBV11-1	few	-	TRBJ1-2	CASRGHPSAGYTF	TGTGCCAGCAGGGGACACCCCTCGGCTGGCTACACCTTC
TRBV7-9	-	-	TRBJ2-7	CASRSGGYEQYF	TGTGCCAGCAGGTCTGGTGGGTACGAGCAGTACTTC
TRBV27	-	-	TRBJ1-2	CASSSDTTPHGYTF	TGTGCCAGCAGCTCCGACACGACCCCACATGGCTACACCTTC
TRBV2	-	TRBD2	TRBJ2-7	CASEGTSGAYEQYF	TGTGCCAGCGAGGGGACTAGCGGGGCCTACGAGCAGTACTTC
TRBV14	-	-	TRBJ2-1	CASSQGIRGIDLSYNEQFF	TGTGCCAGCAGCCAAGGGATCCGGGGAATAGATCTCTCCTACAATGAGCAGTTCTTC
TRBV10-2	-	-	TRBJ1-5	CASSESGLQPQHF	TGCGCCAGCAGTGAGTCAGGGCTCCAGCCCCAGCATTTT
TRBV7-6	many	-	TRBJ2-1	CASSFEGGNEQFF	TGTGCCAGCAGCTTTGAGGGCGGTAATGAGCAGTTCTTC
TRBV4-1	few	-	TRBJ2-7	CASSWGPGPYEQYF	TGCGCCAGCAGCTGGGGCCCCGGCCCCTACGAGCAGTACTTC
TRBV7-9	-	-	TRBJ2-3	CASSRDTSTDTQYF	TGTGCCAGCAGCCGGGACACTAGCACAGATACGCAGTATTTT
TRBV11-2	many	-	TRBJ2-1	CASSLDGSSSYNEQFF	TGTGCCAGCAGCTTAGATGGGTCGAGCTCCTACAATGAGCAGTTCTTC
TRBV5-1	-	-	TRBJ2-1	CASSLLEGINEQFF	TGCGCCAGCAGCTTGTTAGAGGGTATCAATGAGCAGTTCTTC
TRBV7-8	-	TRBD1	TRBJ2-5	CASSQKRTGGETQYF	TGTGCCAGCAGCCAGAAACGGACAGGGGGGGAGACCCAGTACTTC
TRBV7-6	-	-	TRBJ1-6	CASSYHNSTLHF	TGTGCCAGCAGCTACCATAATTCAACCCTCCACTTT
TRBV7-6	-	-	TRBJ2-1	CASSLVWGPSNEQFF	TGTGCCAGCAGCTTAGTCTGGGGGCCGAGCAATGAGCAGTTCTTC
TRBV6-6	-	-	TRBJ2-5	CASRGSRAQETQYF	TGTGCCAGCAGGGGTTCACGGGCTCAAGAGACCCAGTACTTC
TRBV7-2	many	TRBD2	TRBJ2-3	CASSSTLASGGAIDTQYF	TGTGCCAGCAGCTCAACACTAGCTAGCGGGGGGGCCATCGATACGCAGTATTTT
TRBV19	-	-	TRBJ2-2	CASSIDPTMYLNTGELFF	TGTGCCAGTAGTATAGACCCGACCATGTACCTCAACACCGGGGAGCTGTTTTTT
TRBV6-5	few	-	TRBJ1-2	CASSYSAAHGYTF	TGTGCCAGCAGTTACTCGGCCGCCCATGGCTACACCTTC
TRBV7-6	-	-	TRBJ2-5	CASSLARGRGETQYF	TGTGCCAGCAGCTTAGCGCGGGGAAGGGGAGAGACCCAGTACTTC
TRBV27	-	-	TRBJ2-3	CASIDWDTDTQYF	TGTGCCAGCATTGACTGGGACACAGATACGCAGTATTTT
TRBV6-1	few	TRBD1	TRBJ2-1	CASSVNRGHYNEQFF	TGTGCCAGCAGTGTCAACAGGGGGCACTACAATGAGCAGTTCTTC
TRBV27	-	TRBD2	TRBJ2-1	CASSPPKRGIYNEQFF	TGTGCCAGCAGTCCACCCAAGCGGGGGATCTACAATGAGCAGTTCTTC
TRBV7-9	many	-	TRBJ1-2	CASSLGQLNYGYTF	TGTGCCAGCAGCTTAGGACAGCTTAACTATGGCTACACCTTC
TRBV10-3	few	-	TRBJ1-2	CAISDPTGSYGYTF	TGTGCCATCAGTGATCCTACAGGGTCGTATGGCTACACCTTC
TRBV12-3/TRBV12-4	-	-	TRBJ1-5	CASSLHGGNQPQHF	TGTGCCAGCAGTTTACATGGAGGCAATCAGCCCCAGCATTTT
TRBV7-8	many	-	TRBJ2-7	CASSPGFYEQYF	TGTGCCAGCAGTCCAGGGTTTTACGAGCAGTACTTC
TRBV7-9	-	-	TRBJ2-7	CASSLPPEGSYEQYF	TGTGCCAGCAGCTTACCCCCTGAGGGCTCCTACGAGCAGTACTTC
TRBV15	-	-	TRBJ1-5	CATSRDRRTQPQHF	TGTGCCACCAGCAGAGATCGACGAACGCAGCCCCAGCATTTT
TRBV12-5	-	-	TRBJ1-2	CASGGVGYTF	TGTGCTAGTGGGGGGGTAGGCTACACCTTC
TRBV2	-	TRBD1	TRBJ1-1	CASSLSSDRPNTEAFF	TGTGCCAGCAGCTTATCTTCGGACAGGCCGAACACTGAAGCTTTCTTT
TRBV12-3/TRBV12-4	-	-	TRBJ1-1	CASSFILQTAAEAFF	TGTGCCAGCAGTTTTATCCTCCAGACAGCAGCAGAAGCTTTCTTT
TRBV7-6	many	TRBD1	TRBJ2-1	CASSSGTDSYNEQFF	TGTGCCAGCAGCTCCGGGACAGACTCCTACAATGAGCAGTTCTTC
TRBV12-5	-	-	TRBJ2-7	CASGLPTSYEQYF	TGTGCTAGTGGTTTGCCAACTAGCTACGAGCAGTACTTC
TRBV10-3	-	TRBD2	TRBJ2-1	CAILNLSGGDNEQFF	TGTGCCATCCTCAATCTTAGCGGGGGGGATAATGAGCAGTTCTTC
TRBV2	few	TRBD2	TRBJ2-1	CASSEDSGGNNEQFF	TGTGCCAGCAGTGAAGATAGCGGGGGGAACAATGAGCAGTTCTTC
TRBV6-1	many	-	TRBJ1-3	CASSNSLSGNTIYF	TGTGCCAGCAGTAACAGCCTCTCTGGAAACACCATATATTTT
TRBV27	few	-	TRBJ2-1	CASSLLAAYNEQFF	TGTGCCAGCAGTTTATTAGCGGCCTACAATGAGCAGTTCTTC
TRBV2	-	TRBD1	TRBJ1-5	CASSLAPGGMQPQHF	TGTGCCAGCAGCCTAGCTCCAGGGGGCATGCAGCCCCAGCATTTT
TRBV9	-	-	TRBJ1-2	CASSDRANGYTF	TGTGCCAGCAGCGACAGGGCGAATGGCTACACCTTC
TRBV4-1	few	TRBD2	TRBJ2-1	CASSQDHTSGGAYEQFF	TGCGCCAGCAGCCAAGATCACACTAGCGGGGGGGCATATGAGCAGTTCTTC
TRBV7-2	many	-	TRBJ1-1	CASSLGLGAVEAFF	TGTGCCAGCAGCTTAGGGCTGGGCGCGGTTGAAGCTTTCTTT
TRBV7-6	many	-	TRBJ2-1	CASSLVGWSSYNEQFF	TGTGCCAGCAGCTTAGTAGGGTGGAGCTCCTACAATGAGCAGTTCTTC
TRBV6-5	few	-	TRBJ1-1	CASSYVAATEAFF	TGTGCCAGCAGTTACGTGGCGGCCACTGAAGCTTTCTTT
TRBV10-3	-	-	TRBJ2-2	CACLFLNTGELFF	TGTGCCTGCCTATTCCTGAACACCGGGGAGCTGTTTTTT
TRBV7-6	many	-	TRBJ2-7	CASSLSGYEQYF	TGTGCCAGCAGCTTATCCGGATACGAGCAGTACTTC
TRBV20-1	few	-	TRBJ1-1	CSARATGSGNTEAFF	TGCAGTGCGCGTGCCACAGGGAGTGGGAACACTGAAGCTTTCTTT